This T cell receptor beta chain is drawn from a study of shared clonotypes between healthy human individuals. Study results and caveats: The researchers took only blood, and tissue repertoires probably look different. The study found roughly 5.3% of naive CD4 clonotypes shared across a handful of donors. As a rule, naive subsets had a larger estimated richness than memory subsets.

The genomic DNA of each subset was split evenly across several immunoSEQ plates. Sequencing used immunoSEQ multiplex PCR; TCRdb keeps in-frame clones, though not all of them. The data hold roughly 2.2 million clones, with roughly 93% observed a single time. As for this clone: Its specificity is not known.

The sample taken for sequencing was naive CD4+ T cells from PBMCs. The subset is: CD45RA+ positively selected. The clonotype was recovered from a man between 18 and 29 years old in good health. Some clones in this sample may be carry-over from other donors' samples.

CDR3 nucleotide sequence: TGTGCCACAGGACAGGGCAATCAGCCCCAGCATTTT. As protein: CATGQGNQPQHF. The chain is built from TRBV5-4 and TRBJ1-5; 7 bases fit TRBD1. The CDR3 runs to 12 residues. Germline loops: CDR1 SGHNT, CDR2 YYREEE (reference sequence). Trimming cost V 9 bases and J 2 bases; bases outside gene matches: 2.